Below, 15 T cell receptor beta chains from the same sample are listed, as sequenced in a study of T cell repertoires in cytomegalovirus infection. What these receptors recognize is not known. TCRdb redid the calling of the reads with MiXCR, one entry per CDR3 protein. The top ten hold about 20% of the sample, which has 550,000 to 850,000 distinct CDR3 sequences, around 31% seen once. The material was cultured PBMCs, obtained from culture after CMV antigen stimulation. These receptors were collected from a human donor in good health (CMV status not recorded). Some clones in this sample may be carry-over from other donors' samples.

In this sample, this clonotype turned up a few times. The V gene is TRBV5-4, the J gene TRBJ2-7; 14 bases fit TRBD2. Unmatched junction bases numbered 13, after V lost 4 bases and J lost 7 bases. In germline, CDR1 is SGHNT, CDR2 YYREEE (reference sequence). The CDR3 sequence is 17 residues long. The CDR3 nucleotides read TGTGCCAGCAGCCCCAATCGCCCGGGACTAGCGGGAGTAGAGCAGTACTTC. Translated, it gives CASSPNRPGLAGVEQYF.

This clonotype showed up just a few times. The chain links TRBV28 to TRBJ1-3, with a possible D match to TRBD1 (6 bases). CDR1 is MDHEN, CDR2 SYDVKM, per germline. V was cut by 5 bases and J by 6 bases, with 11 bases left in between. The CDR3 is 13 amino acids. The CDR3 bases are TGTGCCAGCAGTATTGGGACAATAAACACCATATATTTT. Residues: CASSIGTINTIYF.

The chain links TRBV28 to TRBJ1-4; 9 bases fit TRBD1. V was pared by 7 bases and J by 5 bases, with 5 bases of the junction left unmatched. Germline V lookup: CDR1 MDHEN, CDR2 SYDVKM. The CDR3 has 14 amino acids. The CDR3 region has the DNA TGTGCCAGCAAGGAGGGACAGGGAAATGAAAAACTGTTTTTT. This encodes CASKEGQGNEKLFF.

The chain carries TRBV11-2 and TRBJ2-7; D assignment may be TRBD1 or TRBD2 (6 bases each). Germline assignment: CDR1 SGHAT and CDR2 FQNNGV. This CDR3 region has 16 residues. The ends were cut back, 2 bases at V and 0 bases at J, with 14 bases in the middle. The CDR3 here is CASSLHGGPYSYEQYF. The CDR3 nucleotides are TGTGCCAGCAGCTTACATGGGGGGCCCTACTCCTACGAGCAGTACTTC.

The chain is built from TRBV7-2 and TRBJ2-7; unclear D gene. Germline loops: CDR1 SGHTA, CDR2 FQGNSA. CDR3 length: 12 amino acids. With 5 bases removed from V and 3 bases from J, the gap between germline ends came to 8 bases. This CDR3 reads CASSGPYYEQYF. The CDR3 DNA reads TGTGCCAGCAGCGGACCTTACTACGAGCAGTACTTC.

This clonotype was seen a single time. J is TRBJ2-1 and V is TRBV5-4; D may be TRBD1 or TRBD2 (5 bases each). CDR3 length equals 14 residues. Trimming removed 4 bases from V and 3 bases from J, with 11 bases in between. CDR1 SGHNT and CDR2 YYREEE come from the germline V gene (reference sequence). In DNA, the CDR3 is TGTGCCAGCAGCACCGGGACGGACTACAATGAGCAGTTCTTC. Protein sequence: CASSTGTDYNEQFF. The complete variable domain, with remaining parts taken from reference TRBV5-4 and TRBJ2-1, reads ETGVTQSPTHLIKTRGQQVTLRCSSQSGHNTVSWYQQALGQGPQFIFQYYREEENGRGNFPPRFSGLQFPNYSSELNVNALELDDSALYLCASSTGTDYNEQFFGPGTRLTVL.

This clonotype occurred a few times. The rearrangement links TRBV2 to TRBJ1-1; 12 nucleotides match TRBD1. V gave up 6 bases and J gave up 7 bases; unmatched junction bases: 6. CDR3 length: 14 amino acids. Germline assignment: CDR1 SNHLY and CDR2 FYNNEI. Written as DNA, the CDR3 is TGTGCCAGCAGGGGGACAGGGGGCGTTGGTGAAGCTTTCTTT. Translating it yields CASRGTGGVGEAFF.

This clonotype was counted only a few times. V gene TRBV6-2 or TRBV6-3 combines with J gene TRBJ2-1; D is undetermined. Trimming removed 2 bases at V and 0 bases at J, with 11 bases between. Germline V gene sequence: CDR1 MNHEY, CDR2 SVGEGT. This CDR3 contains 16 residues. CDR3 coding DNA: TGTGCCAGCAGTTACCGAAGGACGCTCTCCTACAATGAGCAGTTCTTC. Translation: CASSYRRTLSYNEQFF.

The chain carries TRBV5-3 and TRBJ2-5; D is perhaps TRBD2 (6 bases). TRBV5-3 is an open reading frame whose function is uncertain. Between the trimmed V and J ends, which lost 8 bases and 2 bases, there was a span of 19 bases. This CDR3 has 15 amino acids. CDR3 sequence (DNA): TGTGCCAGCTCCCAGACGGGGGATCTACAAGAGACCCAGTACTTC. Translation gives CASSQTGDLQETQYF.

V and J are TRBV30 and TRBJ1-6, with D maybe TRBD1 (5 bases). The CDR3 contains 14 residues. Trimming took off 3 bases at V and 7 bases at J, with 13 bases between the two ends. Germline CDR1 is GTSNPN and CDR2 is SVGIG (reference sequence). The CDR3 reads CAWREKGWNSPLHF. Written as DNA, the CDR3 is TGTGCCTGGAGGGAGAAGGGGTGGAATTCACCCCTCCACTTT.

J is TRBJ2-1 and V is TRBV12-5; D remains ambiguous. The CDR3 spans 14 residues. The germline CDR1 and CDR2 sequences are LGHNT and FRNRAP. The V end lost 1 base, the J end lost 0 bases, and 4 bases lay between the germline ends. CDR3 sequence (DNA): TGTGCTAGTGGTTTGGGGGGCTCCTACAATGAGCAGTTCTTC. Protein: CASGLGGSYNEQFF.

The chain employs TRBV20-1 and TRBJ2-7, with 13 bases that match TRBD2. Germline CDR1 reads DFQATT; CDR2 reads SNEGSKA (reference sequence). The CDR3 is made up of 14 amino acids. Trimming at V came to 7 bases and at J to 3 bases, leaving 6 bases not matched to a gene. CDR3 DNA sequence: TGCAGTGTTACCAGGACTAGCGGGAGCTACGAGCAGTACTTC. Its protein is CSVTRTSGSYEQYF.

The CDR3 DNA follows: TGTGCCAGCAGTGAAGGGCCGCTTGAGGCCTATGGCTACACCTTC. This encodes CASSEGPLEAYGYTF. The V call is TRBV2, the J call TRBJ1-2, with D uncertain. CDR1 is SNHLY, CDR2 FYNNEI, per germline. CDR3 length: 15 residues. V was shortened by 1 base and J by 4 bases, with 13 bases between the two germline ends.

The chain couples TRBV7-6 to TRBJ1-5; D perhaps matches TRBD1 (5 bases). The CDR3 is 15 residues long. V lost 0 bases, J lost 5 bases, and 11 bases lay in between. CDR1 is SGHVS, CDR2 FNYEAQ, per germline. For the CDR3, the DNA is TGTGCCAGCAGCTTAGCGGGGGGGATCGATCAGCCCCAGCATTTT. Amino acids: CASSLAGGIDQPQHF.

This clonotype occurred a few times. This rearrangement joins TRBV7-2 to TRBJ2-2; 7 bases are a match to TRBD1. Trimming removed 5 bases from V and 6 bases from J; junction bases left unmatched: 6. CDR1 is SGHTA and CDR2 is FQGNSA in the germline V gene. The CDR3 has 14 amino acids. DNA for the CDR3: TGTGCCAGCAGCCCCCAGGGGGTGTCCGGGGAGCTGTTTTTT. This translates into CASSPQGVSGELFF.